The 27 T cell receptor beta chains below come from one sample, sequenced in a study of shared clonotypes between healthy human individuals. Method: immunoSEQ multiplex PCR; TCRdb's copy keeps in-frame clones and lacks some. This sample has roughly 1.4 million clones, with approximately 98.5% found just once. Sequencing used naive CD4+ T cells sorted from blood. Subset indicated: CD45RA+ positively selected. These receptors were taken from a man aged 25 to 40 in good health.

The chain uses TRBV18 and TRBJ2-1, with 7 bases fitting TRBD2. V was clipped by 2 bases and J by 7 bases; unmatched bases: 8. This CDR3 comprises 15 residues. Germline assignment: CDR1 KGHSH and CDR2 LQKENI. The CDR3 DNA follows: TGTGCCAGCTCACCAGGAGCGGGGTGGGGGAATGAGCAGTTCTTC. Protein sequence: CASSPGAGWGNEQFF.

V and J are TRBV6-1 and TRBJ1-2, with D tentatively TRBD1 (6 bases). The germline CDR1 and CDR2 sequences are MNHNS and SASEGT. Trimming removed 0 bases from V and 6 bases from J, with 11 bases in between. This CDR3 contains 14 residues. In DNA form, the CDR3 reads TGTGCCAGCAGTGAAGCGCTGGGGGCGAATGGCTACACCTTC. Protein: CASSEALGANGYTF.

The CDR3 DNA sequence: TGTGCCAGCAGCGTATCAGGGGTTCGCGGGGAGCTGTTTTTT. Its translation is CASSVSGVRGELFF. The J gene is TRBJ2-2, the V gene TRBV9; TRBD1 is a possible D gene (6 bases). Germline CDR1 SGDLS, CDR2 YYNGEE. The CDR3 is made up of 14 amino acids. V dropped 1 base and J dropped 7 bases, with 11 bases sitting between them.

This clone has a single count. V gene TRBV11-2 combines with J gene TRBJ2-1; 9 bases match TRBD2. Germline CDR1 and CDR2: SGHAT and FQNNGV. This CDR3 has 15 residues. J was trimmed by 5 bases and V by 4 bases; bases with no gene match: 6. The CDR3 DNA is TGTGCCAGCAGCTCTCCGACTAGCGGAGACAATGAGCAGTTCTTC. Its translation: CASSSPTSGDNEQFF.

For this clone: The identical CDR3 is also encoded by other nucleotide sequences in the sample. This sequence joins TRBV9 and TRBJ2-7; D is ambiguous. Deletions cut 0 bases from V and 6 bases from J, with 10 bases between. The CDR3 runs 13 residues. The germline V gene encodes CDR1 SGDLS and CDR2 YYNGEE. As DNA, the CDR3 is TGTGCCAGCAGCGTAGCTACGGGCGGCGAGCAGTACTTC. Translating it yields CASSVATGGEQYF.

The chain uses TRBV7-2 and TRBJ2-7; the D gene is possibly TRBD1 (6 bases). The germline V gene has CDR1 SGHTA and CDR2 FQGNSA. The CDR3 covers 13 residues. The germline V and J ends were trimmed by 4 bases and 1 base, with 8 bases remaining between them. CDR3 bases: TGTGCCAGCAGCTACAGGGAATCCTACGAGCAGTACTTC. It codes for CASSYRESYEQYF.

The J gene is TRBJ2-5, the V gene TRBV5-6; D is possibly TRBD2 (5 bases). This CDR3 region has 16 residues. In germline, CDR1 is SGHDT, CDR2 YYEEEE. With 1 base removed from V and 3 bases from J, the gap between germline ends came to 16 bases. CDR3 sequence reads: CASSLTPHRAEETQYF. CDR3 DNA: TGTGCCAGCAGCTTGACCCCACACAGAGCGGAAGAGACCCAGTACTTC.

The chain is built from TRBV7-8 and TRBJ2-5; 11 bases are shared with TRBD2. V shed 1 base, J shed 8 bases, and the junction held 6 bases outside the gene matches. Looked up from germline, CDR1 is SGHVS and CDR2 is FQNEAQ. This CDR3 region has 15 residues. The CDR3 DNA reads TGTGCCAGCAGCTTAGGCCTAGCGGGAGGTTTCACCCAGTACTTC. Encoded protein: CASSLGLAGGFTQYF.

CDR3 coding DNA: TGTGCCAGCAGCTTAGAAACCCCAAACTTCGTCTACGAGCAGTACTTC. Translated, it gives CASSLETPNFVYEQYF. This chain uses TRBV7-8 with TRBJ2-7; D not resolved. The CDR3 consists of 16 residues. V lost 1 base to trimming and J lost 3 bases, with 16 bases between them. The germline V gene encodes CDR1 SGHVS and CDR2 FQNEAQ.

The CDR3 is CASSVEPPAQGTQETQYF. CDR3 coding DNA: TGTGCCAGCAGCGTAGAACCCCCTGCTCAGGGGACCCAAGAGACCCAGTACTTC. The chain carries TRBV9 and TRBJ2-5, with D possibly being TRBD1 (6 bases). The CDR3 is 18 amino acids. Germline lookup yields CDR1 SGDLS and CDR2 YYNGEE. The V end lost 0 bases, the J end lost 1 base, and 19 bases lay between the germline ends.

The CDR3 loop is CASSRLAESIYEQFF. The CDR3 DNA reads TGTGCCAGCTCAAGACTAGCGGAGAGCATATATGAGCAGTTCTTC. The chain joins TRBV18 to TRBJ2-1; 9 bases are shared with TRBD2. Germline lookup yields CDR1 KGHSH and CDR2 LQKENI. V was clipped by 5 bases and J by 8 bases; unmatched bases: 10. This CDR3 comprises 15 residues. The whole variable domain, filled in from reference TRBV18 and TRBJ2-1, reads NAGVMQNPRHLVRRRGQEARLRCSPMKGHSHVYWYRQLPEEGLKFMVYLQKENIIDESGMPKERFSAEFPKEGPSILRIQQVVRGDSAAYFCASSRLAESIYEQFFGPGTRLTVL.

The V call is TRBV20-1, the J call TRBJ2-1; D gene uncertain. Per germline, CDR1 DFQATT and CDR2 SNEGSKA (reference sequence). The CDR3 covers 10 residues. The CDR3 nucleotides read TGCAGCAGCAAGTTCAATGAGCAGTTCTTC. It encodes CSSKFNEQFF.

The CDR3 DNA follows: TGTGCCAGCTCACCAAGAAGACAGGGGGAACGTGAAAAACTGTTTTTT. Amino acids: CASSPRRQGEREKLFF. The chain joins TRBV18 to TRBJ1-4, with 9 bases fitting TRBD1. J lost 7 bases, V lost 2 bases, and 8 bases had no gene match. CDR3 length equals 16 residues. The germline V gene encodes CDR1 KGHSH and CDR2 LQKENI.

The V and J genes are TRBV20-1 and TRBJ2-7; 7 nucleotides align to TRBD1. The ends lost 6 bases at V and 12 bases at J; junction bases unmatched: 8. CDR1 is DFQATT, CDR2 SNEGSKA, per germline (reference sequence). This CDR3 is 10 amino acids long. This CDR3 is CSAQTGVRYF. CDR3 nucleotide sequence: TGCAGTGCCCAAACAGGGGTCAGGTACTTC.

The gene calls are TRBV27 and TRBJ2-1; 8 nucleotides align to TRBD1. This CDR3 is 14 amino acids long. Germline CDR1 is MNHEY and CDR2 is SMNVEV (reference sequence). V trimming: 6 bases; J trimming: 6 bases; junction bases outside the gene matches: 7. In DNA, the CDR3 is TGTGCCAGCAGAATTCGAACAGGGGGCAATGAGCAGTTCTTC. Amino acid sequence: CASRIRTGGNEQFF.

This chain links TRBV5-4 with TRBJ1-1, with D unresolved. V lost 1 base and J lost 3, with 4 bases in between. This CDR3 region has 12 residues. In germline, CDR1 is SGHNT, CDR2 YYREEE (reference sequence). CDR3 loop: CASSLLDTEAFF. CDR3 DNA sequence: TGTGCCAGCAGCTTGTTGGACACTGAAGCTTTCTTT.

The rearrangement joins TRBV2 to TRBJ1-5; D is unclear. From germline, CDR1 is SNHLY and CDR2 FYNNEI. The CDR3 runs 13 residues. Between the trimmed V and J ends, which lost 7 bases and 7 bases, there was a span of 14 bases. The CDR3: CASIYGVGQPQHF. The DNA for the CDR3 is TGTGCCAGCATATACGGAGTGGGACAGCCCCAGCATTTT.

This chain links TRBV30 with TRBJ2-7, with 8 bases lining up with TRBD2. J gave up 7 bases and V 4 bases, and 6 bases lay outside the gene matches. This CDR3 has 12 amino acids. Germline V gene sequence: CDR1 GTSNPN, CDR2 SVGIG (reference sequence). The CDR3 loop reads CAWTSGLGEQYF. For the CDR3, the DNA is TGTGCCTGGACTAGCGGGTTGGGTGAGCAGTACTTC.

This rearrangement joins TRBV19 to TRBJ1-1; D might be TRBD1 (6 bases). The CDR3 has 14 amino acids. Germline lookup yields CDR1 LNHDA and CDR2 SQIVND (reference sequence). Trimming took off 6 bases at V and 3 bases at J, with 14 bases between the two ends. CDR3 DNA sequence: TGTGCCAGTAGCCCAATCCAGGGGCACACTGAAGCTTTCTTT. Translating it yields CASSPIQGHTEAFF.

This clone was recorded once. The sample contains more than one DNA sequence encoding this CDR3. V and J are TRBV9 and TRBJ2-7, with TRBD2 as a possible D gene (6 bases). This CDR3 spans 13 amino acids. Germline CDR1 reads SGDLS; CDR2 reads YYNGEE. The ends were cut back, 2 bases at V and 7 bases at J, with 13 bases in the middle. Here the CDR3 DNA reads TGTGCCAGCAGCGTGGGGCTAGCGAGTGAGCAGTACTTC. It is translated as CASSVGLASEQYF.

The chain links TRBV28 to TRBJ2-2; D may correspond to TRBD1 or TRBD2 (7 bases each). Trimming pared 7 bases from V and 0 bases from J, leaving 12 bases between. CDR3 length: 15 amino acids. Germline V CDR1 and CDR2: MDHEN, SYDVKM. The CDR3 bases are TGTGCCAGCAAAGCGGGACAGCCGAACACCGGGGAGCTGTTTTTT. Translating gives CASKAGQPNTGELFF.

J is TRBJ1-5 and V is TRBV5-1, with D possibly matching TRBD1 (5 bases). The CDR3 runs to 16 residues. In germline, CDR1 is SGHRS, CDR2 YFSETQ. V dropped 0 bases and J dropped 3 bases, with 13 bases sitting between them. CDR3 in DNA: TGCGCCAGCAGCTTGGATGCGAGCGGGGCCAATCAGCCCCAGCATTTT. As protein: CASSLDASGANQPQHF.

This sequence joins TRBV15 and TRBJ1-4; no definite D call. The CDR3 consists of 15 residues. Germline assignment: CDR1 LNHNV and CDR2 YYDKDF (reference sequence). V lost 1 base, J lost 3 bases, and 9 bases lay in between. In DNA form, the CDR3 reads TGTGCCACCAGCAGAGTATCCAGCTCTAATGAAAAACTGTTTTTT. Encoded protein: CATSRVSSSNEKLFF.

V usage is TRBV7-6 and J usage is TRBJ2-1; TRBD2 might be the D (5 bases). Germline V lookup: CDR1 SGHVS, CDR2 FNYEAQ. This CDR3 is built from 15 residues. Trimming removed 5 bases from V and 5 bases from J, with 16 bases in between. The CDR3 region has the DNA TGTGCCAGCAGCCCCAGCCGGACTCAAGACAATGAGCAGTTCTTC. Translated, it gives CASSPSRTQDNEQFF.

This clone showed up just once. This sequence joins TRBV30 and TRBJ2-3; 12 nucleotides line up with TRBD2. Germline V CDR1 and CDR2: GTSNPN, SVGIG (reference sequence). The ends lost 1 base at V and 9 bases at J; junction bases unmatched: 17. The CDR3 loop spans 18 amino acids. As DNA, the CDR3 is TGTGCCTGGAGTGATACTCGTCCCCGGGGGCTAGCGGGAGGGACGCAGTATTTT. Encoded protein: CAWSDTRPRGLAGGTQYF.

This chain uses TRBV30 with TRBJ1-1; maybe TRBD1 (5 bases). The germline CDR1 and CDR2 sequences are GTSNPN and SVGIG (reference sequence). This CDR3 comprises 13 residues. V gave up 0 bases and J gave up 2 bases, with 7 bases separating them. CDR3: CAWSVGGNTEAFF. The CDR3 DNA reads TGTGCCTGGAGTGTTGGGGGAAACACTGAAGCTTTCTTT.

This chain joins TRBV6-6 and TRBJ2-3; the D is unclear. V was clipped by 2 bases and J by 2 bases, with 5 bases between them. This CDR3 is built from 13 residues. The germline gives CDR1 MNHNY, CDR2 SVGAGI (reference sequence). CDR3 DNA sequence: TGTGCCAGCAGTTACCAGAACACAGATACGCAGTATTTT. It translates to CASSYQNTDTQYF.